This T cell receptor (beta chain) was recovered during a study of blood T cell repertoires in COVID-19. Across the whole study: The analysed material was cDNA or gDNA that came from T cells, B-cell-depleted T cells, or PBMCs.

Followed longitudinally, the Seattle patients had been enrolled during active infection. Original handling: Reference gene primers were amplified, and this amplification served to estimate nucleated cell counts. Clones were sequenced by immunoSEQ multiplex PCR, and TCRdb holds only the in-frame ones, with some missing. D and trimming come from the DNA, and the V and J calls and clone size come from that table. The sample has approximately 300,000 clones, around 85% seen once; the top ten hold about 1%. CDR3 length equals 14 residues. Germline V gene data show CDR1 as SEHNR and CDR2 as FQNEAQ (reference sequence). Trimming cost V 0 bases and J 4 bases; bases outside gene matches: 0. This clone was seen only a few times.

This sequence originates from a human donor with COVID-19, enrolled during active disease. The donor label of this sample is uncertain. This chain links TRBV7-9 with TRBJ2-1; 7 bases are a match to TRBD2. What was sequenced was peripheral blood. This chain's CDR3 is CASSLAGGYNEQFF. Written as DNA, the CDR3 is TGTGCCAGCAGCTTAGCGGGAGGGTACAATGAGCAGTTCTTC. The entire variable domain, with the rest obtained from reference TRBV7-9 and TRBJ2-1, is as follows: DTGVSQNPRHKITKRGQNVTFRCDPISEHNRLYWYRQTLGQGPEFLTYFQNEAQLEKSRLLSDRFSAERPKGSFSTLEIQRTEQGDSAMYLCASSLAGGYNEQFFGPGTRLTVL.